This T cell receptor (beta chain) was documented in a study of cytomegalovirus exposure and HLA in healthy donors. Healthy bone marrow donors made up the donors. The PCR used 60 Vbeta and 13 Jbeta primers. Using immunoSEQ multiplex PCR, the repertoire was profiled, and TCRdb retains in-frame clones only, with some absent. Seen here are some 100,000 clones, 70% to 80% observed once, and the top ten hold just over 2%. Germline V gene lookup returns CDR1 MNHNS and CDR2 SASEGT. V lost 5 bases and J lost 1, with 5 bases in between. This CDR3 has 12 residues. This clonotype originated in a human donor in good health. The chain recombines TRBV6-1 with TRBJ1-2; no reliable D call. The specimen sequenced was PBMCs. CDR3 region: CASSFRNYGYTF. Here the CDR3 DNA reads TGTGCCAGCAGTTTTCGTAACTATGGCTACACCTTC.